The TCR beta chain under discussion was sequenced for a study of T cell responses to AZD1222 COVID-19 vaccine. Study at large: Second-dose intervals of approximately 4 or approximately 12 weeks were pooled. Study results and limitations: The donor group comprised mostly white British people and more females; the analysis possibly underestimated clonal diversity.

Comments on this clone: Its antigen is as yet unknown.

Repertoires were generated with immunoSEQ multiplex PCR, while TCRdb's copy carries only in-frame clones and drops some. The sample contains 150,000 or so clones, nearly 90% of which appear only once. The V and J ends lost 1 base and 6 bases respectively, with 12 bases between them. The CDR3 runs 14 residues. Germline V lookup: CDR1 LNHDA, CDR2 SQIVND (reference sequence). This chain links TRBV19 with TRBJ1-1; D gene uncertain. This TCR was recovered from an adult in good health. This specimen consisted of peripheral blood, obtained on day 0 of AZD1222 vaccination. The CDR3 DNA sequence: TGTGCCAGTAGTATAGGGGGTCTGCGCCCTGAAGCTTTCTTT. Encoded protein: CASSIGGLRPEAFF. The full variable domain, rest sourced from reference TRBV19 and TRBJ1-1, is DGGITQSPKYLFRKEGQNVTLSCEQNLNHDAMYWYRQDPGQGLRLIYYSQIVNDFQKGDIAEGYSVSREKKESFPLTVTSAQKNPTAFYLCASSIGGLRPEAFFGQGTRLTVV.